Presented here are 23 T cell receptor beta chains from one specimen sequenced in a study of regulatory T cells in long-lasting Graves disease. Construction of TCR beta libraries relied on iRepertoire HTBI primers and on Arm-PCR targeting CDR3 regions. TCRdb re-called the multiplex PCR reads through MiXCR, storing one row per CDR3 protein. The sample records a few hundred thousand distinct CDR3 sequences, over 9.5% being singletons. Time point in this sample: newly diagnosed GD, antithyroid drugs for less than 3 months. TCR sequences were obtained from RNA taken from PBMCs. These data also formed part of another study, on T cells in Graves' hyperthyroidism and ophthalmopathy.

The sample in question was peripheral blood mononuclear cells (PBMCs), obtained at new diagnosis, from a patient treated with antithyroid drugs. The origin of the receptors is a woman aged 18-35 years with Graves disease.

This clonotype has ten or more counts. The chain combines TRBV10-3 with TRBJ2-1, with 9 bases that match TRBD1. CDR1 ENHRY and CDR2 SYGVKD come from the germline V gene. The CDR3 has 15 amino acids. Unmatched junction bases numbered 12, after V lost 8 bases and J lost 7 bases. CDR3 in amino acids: CAIRSPGQGANEQFF. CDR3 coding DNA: TGTGCCATCCGATCTCCGGGACAGGGAGCAAATGAGCAGTTCTTC.

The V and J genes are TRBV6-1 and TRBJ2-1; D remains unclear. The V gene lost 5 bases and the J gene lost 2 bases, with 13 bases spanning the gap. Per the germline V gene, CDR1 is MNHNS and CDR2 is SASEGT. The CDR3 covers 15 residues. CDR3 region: CASSTYGNPYNEQFF. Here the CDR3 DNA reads TGTGCCAGCAGTACCTATGGGAACCCCTACAATGAGCAGTTCTTC.

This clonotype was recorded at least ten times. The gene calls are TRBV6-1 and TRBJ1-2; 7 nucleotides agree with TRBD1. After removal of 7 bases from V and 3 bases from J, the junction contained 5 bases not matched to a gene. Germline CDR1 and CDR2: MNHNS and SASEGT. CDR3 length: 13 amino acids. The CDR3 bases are TGTGCCAGCACCCCGACAGGGTACTATGGCTACACCTTC. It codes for CASTPTGYYGYTF.

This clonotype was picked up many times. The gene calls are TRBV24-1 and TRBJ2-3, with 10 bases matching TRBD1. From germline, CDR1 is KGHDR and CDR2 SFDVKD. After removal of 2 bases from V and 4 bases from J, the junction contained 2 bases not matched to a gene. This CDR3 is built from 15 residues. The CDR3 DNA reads TGTGCCACCAGTGATTCGGACAGGGGGGCAGATACGCAGTATTTT. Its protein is CATSDSDRGADTQYF.

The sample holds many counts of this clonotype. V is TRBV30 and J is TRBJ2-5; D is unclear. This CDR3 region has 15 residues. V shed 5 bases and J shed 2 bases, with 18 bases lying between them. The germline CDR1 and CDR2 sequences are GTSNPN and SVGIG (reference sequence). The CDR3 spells CAWGPLGMTQETQYF. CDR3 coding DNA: TGTGCCTGGGGCCCCTTGGGTATGACTCAAGAGACCCAGTACTTC.

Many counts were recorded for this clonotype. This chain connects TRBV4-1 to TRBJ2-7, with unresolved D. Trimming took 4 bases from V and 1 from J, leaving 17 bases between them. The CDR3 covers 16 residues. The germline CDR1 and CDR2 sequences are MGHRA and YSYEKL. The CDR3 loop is CASSLQRSPGSYEQYF. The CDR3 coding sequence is TGCGCCAGCAGCCTACAACGGAGTCCCGGGTCCTACGAGCAGTACTTC.

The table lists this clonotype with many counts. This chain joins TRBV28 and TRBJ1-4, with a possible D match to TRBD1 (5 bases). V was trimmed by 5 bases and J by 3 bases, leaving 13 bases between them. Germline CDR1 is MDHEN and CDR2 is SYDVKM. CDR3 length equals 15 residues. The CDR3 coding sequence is TGTGCCAGCAGTCCCACAGGCACGTCTAATGAAAAACTGTTTTTT. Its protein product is CASSPTGTSNEKLFF.

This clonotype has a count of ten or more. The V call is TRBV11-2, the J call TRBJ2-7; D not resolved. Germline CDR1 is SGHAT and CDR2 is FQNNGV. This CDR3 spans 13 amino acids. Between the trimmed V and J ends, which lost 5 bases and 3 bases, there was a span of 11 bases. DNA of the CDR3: TGTGCCAGCAGCCTCCCAGTAGGCTACGAGCAGTACTTC. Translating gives CASSLPVGYEQYF.

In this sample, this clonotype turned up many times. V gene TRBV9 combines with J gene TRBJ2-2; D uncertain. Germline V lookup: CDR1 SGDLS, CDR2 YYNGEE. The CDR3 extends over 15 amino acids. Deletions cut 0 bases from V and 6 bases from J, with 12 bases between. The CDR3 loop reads CASSVGLSYSGELFF. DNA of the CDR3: TGTGCCAGCAGCGTAGGTCTCTCCTACTCCGGGGAGCTGTTTTTT.

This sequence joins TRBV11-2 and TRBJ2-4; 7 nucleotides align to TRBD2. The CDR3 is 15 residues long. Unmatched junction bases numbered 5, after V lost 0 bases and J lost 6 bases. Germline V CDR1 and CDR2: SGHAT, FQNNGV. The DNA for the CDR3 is TGTGCCAGCAGCTTAGATCTTGGACTAGTAAACATTCAGTACTTC. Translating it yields CASSLDLGLVNIQYF.

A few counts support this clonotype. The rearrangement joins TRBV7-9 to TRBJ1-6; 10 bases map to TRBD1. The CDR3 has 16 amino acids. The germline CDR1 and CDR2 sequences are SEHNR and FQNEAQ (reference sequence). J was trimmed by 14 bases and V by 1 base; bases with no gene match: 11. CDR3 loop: CASSLGPTGGGEALHF. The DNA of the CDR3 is TGTGCCAGCAGCTTAGGTCCGACAGGGGGCGGGGAGGCCCTCCACTTT.

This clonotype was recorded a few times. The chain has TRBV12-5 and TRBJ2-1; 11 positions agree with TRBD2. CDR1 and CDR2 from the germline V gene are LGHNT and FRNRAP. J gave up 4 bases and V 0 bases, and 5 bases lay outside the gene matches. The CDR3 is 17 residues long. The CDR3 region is CASGLVLAGGSYNEQFF. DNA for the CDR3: TGTGCTAGTGGTTTGGTCTTAGCGGGAGGGTCGTACAATGAGCAGTTCTTC.

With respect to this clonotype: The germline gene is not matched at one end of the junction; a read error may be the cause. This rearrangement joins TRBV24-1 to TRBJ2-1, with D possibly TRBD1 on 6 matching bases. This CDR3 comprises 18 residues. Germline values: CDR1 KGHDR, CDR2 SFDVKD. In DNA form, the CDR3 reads TGTGCCCCCAGTGATATGGCGACAGGCGAGGCGCCGCCCAATGAGCAGTTCTTC. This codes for CAPSDMATGEAPPNEQFF.

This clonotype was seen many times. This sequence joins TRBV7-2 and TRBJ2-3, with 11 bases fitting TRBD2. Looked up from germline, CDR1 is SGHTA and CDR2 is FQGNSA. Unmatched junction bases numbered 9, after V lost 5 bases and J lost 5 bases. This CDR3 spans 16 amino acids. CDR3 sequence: CASSPIAGGRLDTQYF. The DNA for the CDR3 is TGTGCCAGCAGCCCTATAGCGGGGGGGCGGTTAGATACGCAGTATTTT.

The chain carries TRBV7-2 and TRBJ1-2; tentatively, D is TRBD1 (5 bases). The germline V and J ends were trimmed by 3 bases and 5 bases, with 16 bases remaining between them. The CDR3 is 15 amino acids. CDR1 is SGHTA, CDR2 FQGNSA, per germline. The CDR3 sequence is CASSLAARDEYGYTF. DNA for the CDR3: TGTGCCAGCAGCTTGGCGGCCAGGGATGAATATGGCTACACCTTC.

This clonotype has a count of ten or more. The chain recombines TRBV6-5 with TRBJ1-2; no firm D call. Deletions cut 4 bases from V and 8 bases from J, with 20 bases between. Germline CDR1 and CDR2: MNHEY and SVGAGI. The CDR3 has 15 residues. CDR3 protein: CASSSRDAVGWGYTF. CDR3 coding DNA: TGTGCCAGCAGTTCCCGAGATGCGGTGGGATGGGGCTACACCTTC.

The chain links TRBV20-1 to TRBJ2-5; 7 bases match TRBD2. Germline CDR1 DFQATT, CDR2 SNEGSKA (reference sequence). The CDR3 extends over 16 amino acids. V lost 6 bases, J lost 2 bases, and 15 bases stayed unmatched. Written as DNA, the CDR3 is TGCAGTGCCGAAAGGCGGGAGAGGGGAATTCAAGAGACCCAGTACTTC. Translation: CSAERRERGIQETQYF.

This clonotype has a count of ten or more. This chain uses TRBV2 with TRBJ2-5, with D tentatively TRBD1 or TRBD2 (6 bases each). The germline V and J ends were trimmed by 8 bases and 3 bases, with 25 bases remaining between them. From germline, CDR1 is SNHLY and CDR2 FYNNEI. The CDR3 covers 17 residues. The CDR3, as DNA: TGTGCCAGCTTTAGAGGGCCGGGGGCGCGAGGGAAAGAGACCCAGTACTTC. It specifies CASFRGPGARGKETQYF.

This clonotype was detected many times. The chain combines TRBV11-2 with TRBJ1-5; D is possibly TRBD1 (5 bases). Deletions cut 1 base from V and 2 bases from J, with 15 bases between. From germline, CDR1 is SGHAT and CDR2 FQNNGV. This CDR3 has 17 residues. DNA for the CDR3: TGTGCCAGCAGCTTAGTGCCGGGGGGAGGCGGCAATCAGCCCCAGCATTTT. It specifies CASSLVPGGGGNQPQHF.

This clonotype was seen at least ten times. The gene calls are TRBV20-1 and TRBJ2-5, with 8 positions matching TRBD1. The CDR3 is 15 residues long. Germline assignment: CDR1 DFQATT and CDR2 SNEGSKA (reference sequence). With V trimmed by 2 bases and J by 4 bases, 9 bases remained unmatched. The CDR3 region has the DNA TGCAGTGCTAGAACCACAGGGGGAATAGGAGAGACCCAGTACTTC. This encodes CSARTTGGIGETQYF.

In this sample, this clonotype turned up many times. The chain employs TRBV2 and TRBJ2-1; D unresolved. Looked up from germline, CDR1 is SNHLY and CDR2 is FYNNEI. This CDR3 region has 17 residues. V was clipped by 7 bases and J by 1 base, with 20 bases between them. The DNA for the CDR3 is TGTGCCAGCACTCGGGTAATAGTGTCGAGTTCCTACAATGAGCAGTTCTTC. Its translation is CASTRVIVSSSYNEQFF. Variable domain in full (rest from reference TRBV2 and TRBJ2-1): EPEVTQTPSHQVTQMGQEVILRCVPISNHLYFYWYRQILGQKVEFLVSFYNNEISEKSEIFDDQFSVERPDGSNFTLKIRSTKLEDSAMYFCASTRVIVSSSYNEQFFGPGTRLTVL.

Written as DNA, the CDR3 is TGTGCCAGCAGCTCCCGAAACAACGCCCGGGACAGGGGTCCCCCGTACGTC. It encodes CASSSRNNARDRGPPYV. The chain combines TRBV11-1 with TRBJ2-7; 10 bases line up with TRBD1. The trim removed 4 bases at V and 12 bases at J, leaving 21 bases unmatched. There are 17 residues in the CDR3. The germline gives CDR1 SGHAT, CDR2 FQDESV (reference sequence).

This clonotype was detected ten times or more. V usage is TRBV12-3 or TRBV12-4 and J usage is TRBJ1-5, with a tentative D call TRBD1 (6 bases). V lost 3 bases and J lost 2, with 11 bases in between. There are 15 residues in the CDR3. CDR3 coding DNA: TGTGCCAGCAGTTTGCGGGCAGGGGGCAATCAGCCCCAGCATTTT. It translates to CASSLRAGGNQPQHF.